Listed below are T cell receptor beta chains from one sample, sequenced in a study of TIL therapy for anti-PD-1-resistant metastatic lung cancer. Sequencing used immunoSEQ multiplex PCR; TCRdb keeps in-frame clones, though not all of them. The data hold about 60,000 clones, with roughly 91% observed a single time. The starting material was blood, obtained at baseline. Receptor source: a person between 25 and 80 years old with non-small cell lung cancer. Both conserved end residues are part of each CDR3. The D gene is left open where the match is weak. Not every row has a clone size; where given, it reads once, few, many or a size class.

D gene	V gene	J gene	clone size	CDR3 protein	CDR3 DNA
-	TRBV6-7	TRBJ2-3	-	CASSEAEILSRDTQYF	TGTGCCAGCAGCGAGGCAGAAATTCTCAGTAGGGATACGCAGTATTTT
-	TRBV28	TRBJ1-1	-	CASSLSDGRWTAFF	TGTGCCAGCAGTTTATCGGACGGACGGTGGACGGCTTTCTTT
-	TRBV12-3/TRBV12-4	TRBJ2-7	-	CASSLALEQYF	TGTGCCAGCAGTTTAGCACTCGAGCAGTACTTC
-	TRBV28	TRBJ1-6	few	CASSVGEDSSYNSPLHF	TGTGCCAGCAGTGTAGGTGAAGACAGCTCCTATAATTCACCCCTCCACTTT
TRBD2	TRBV5-1	TRBJ2-3	-	CASSFSGWVTDTQYF	TGCGCCAGCAGCTTTAGCGGGTGGGTCACAGATACGCAGTATTTT
-	TRBV9	TRBJ2-1	-	CASSAGQTVSYNEQFF	TGTGCCAGCAGCGCGGGGCAGACGGTTAGCTACAATGAGCAGTTCTTC
-	TRBV29-1	TRBJ2-3	-	CSVEGVSGVPQGSADTQYF	TGCAGCGTTGAAGGGGTTTCAGGGGTCCCCCAGGGCTCCGCAGATACGCAGTATTTT
TRBD1	TRBV3-1/TRBV3-2	TRBJ1-5	few	CASSQNDRGQPQHF	TGTGCCAGCAGCCAAAACGACAGGGGGCAGCCCCAGCATTTT
-	TRBV5-6	TRBJ1-1	-	CASSRPEAVAGTEAFF	TGTGCCAGCAGCCGCCCCGAAGCGGTAGCCGGGACTGAAGCTTTCTTT
-	TRBV3-1/TRBV3-2	TRBJ2-3	-	CASSPTVPPATQYF	TGTGCCAGCAGCCCCACAGTCCCCCCGGCTACGCAGTATTTT
-	TRBV29-1	TRBJ2-7	-	CSVDLGYEQYF	TGCAGCGTTGATCTAGGCTACGAGCAGTACTTC
TRBD1	TRBV6-1	TRBJ2-3	-	CASSGDRDRSTDTQYF	TGTGCCAGCAGTGGGGACAGGGATAGAAGCACAGATACGCAGTATTTT
TRBD2	TRBV7-3	TRBJ2-3	-	CASSEGLAGVDTQYF	TGTGCCAGCAGCGAGGGACTAGCGGGGGTGGATACGCAGTATTTT
TRBD1	TRBV18	TRBJ2-7	-	CASSPLGQGYEQYF	TGTGCCAGCTCACCACTCGGACAGGGGTACGAGCAGTACTTC
-	TRBV19	TRBJ1-4	-	CASSISGSAEKLFF	TGTGCCAGTAGTATAAGCGGGTCGGCTGAAAAACTGTTTTTT
-	TRBV3-1/TRBV3-2	TRBJ1-3	-	CASSQEPGNTIYF	TGTGCCAGCAGCCAAGAGCCAGGAAACACCATATATTTT
-	TRBV19	TRBJ2-1	-	CASSIVHYNEQFF	TGTGCCAGTAGTATAGTCCACTACAATGAGCAGTTCTTC
-	TRBV6-4	TRBJ2-3	once	CASSVQITSTDTQYF	TGTGCCAGCAGTGTCCAGATAACTAGCACAGATACGCAGTATTTT
TRBD2	TRBV28	TRBJ2-7	-	CASSFFGLAGPYEQYF	TGTGCCAGCAGTTTTTTTGGACTAGCGGGGCCCTACGAGCAGTACTTC
-	TRBV4-1	TRBJ1-1	-	CASSQPTSKNTEAFF	TGCGCCAGCAGCCAACCGACCTCAAAGAACACTGAAGCTTTCTTT
-	TRBV6-5	TRBJ2-7	-	CASQIGVTYEQYF	TGTGCCTCCCAAATAGGTGTAACCTACGAGCAGTACTTC
TRBD1	TRBV6-5	TRBJ1-2	-	CASFGQDPFNYGYTF	TGTGCCAGTTTCGGACAGGACCCCTTTAACTATGGCTACACCTTC
TRBD1	TRBV18	TRBJ1-2	-	CASSPATGANYGYTF	TGTGCCAGCTCACCAGCGACAGGGGCTAACTATGGCTACACCTTC
-	TRBV30	TRBJ1-1	few	CAWSMEQHTEAFF	TGTGCCTGGAGTATGGAACAGCACACTGAAGCTTTCTTT
-	TRBV30	TRBJ2-7	-	CAWSVGSSYEQYF	TGTGCCTGGAGCGTAGGTAGCTCCTACGAGCAGTACTTC
-	TRBV27	TRBJ1-4	-	CASRRGGGSPLKLFF	TGTGCCAGCAGGAGGGGGGGCGGTTCTCCGTTGAAACTGTTTTTT
-	TRBV11-3	TRBJ2-2	-	CASSFGNTGELFF	TGTGCCAGCAGCTTCGGGAACACCGGGGAGCTGTTTTTT
-	TRBV28	TRBJ1-2	-	CASSLSYVAGGYTF	TGTGCCAGCAGTTTAAGTTACGTTGCCGGCGGCTACACCTTC
-	TRBV27	TRBJ1-6	once	CASSLSAGTIYNSPLHF	TGTGCCAGCAGTTTATCTGCGGGGACCATTTATAATTCACCCCTCCACTTT
TRBD1	TRBV12-3/TRBV12-4	TRBJ2-1	once	CASRYNRGEQFF	TGTGCCAGCAGGTACAACAGGGGTGAGCAGTTCTTC
TRBD1	TRBV3-1/TRBV3-2	TRBJ1-1	-	CASSQGVGTGAFF	TGTGCCAGCAGCCAAGGAGTCGGGACAGGGGCTTTCTTT
TRBD1	TRBV3-1/TRBV3-2	TRBJ2-1	-	CASSPRGLDNEQFF	TGTGCCAGCAGCCCGAGGGGGCTCGACAATGAGCAGTTCTTC
-	TRBV7-2	TRBJ1-6	once	CASSLYSGSGITLHF	TGTGCCAGCAGCTTATATTCTGGGAGTGGAATAACCCTCCACTTT
-	TRBV5-6	TRBJ1-1	-	CASSSDQGVGTEAFF	TGTGCCAGCAGTTCGGACCAGGGTGTGGGAACTGAAGCTTTCTTT
TRBD1	TRBV9	TRBJ1-2	once	CASSPGQPNYGYTF	TGTGCCAGCAGCCCGGGACAGCCTAACTATGGCTACACCTTC
-	TRBV5-5	TRBJ1-5	-	CASSLGRSNQPQHF	TGTGCCAGCAGCTTGGGACGGTCCAATCAGCCCCAGCATTTT
-	TRBV5-1	TRBJ1-3	-	CASSLEGSGNTIYF	TGCGCCAGCAGCTTAGAGGGGAGTGGAAACACCATATATTTT